A single count supports the clone carrying this T cell receptor (beta chain). Antigen unknown. The sample comes from a study of cytomegalovirus exposure and HLA in healthy donors. Study-wide results and caveats: A later analysis linked some 18,000 TCR beta sequences to HLA alleles at 0.05 false discovery rate.

The PCR employed 60 Vbeta primers together with 13 Jbeta primers. Sequencing was performed with immunoSEQ multiplex PCR; in TCRdb, only in-frame clones are kept and a portion is missing. Among fewer than 200,000 clones listed, 80% to 90% were seen once. V gave up 5 bases and J gave up 1 base; unmatched junction bases: 7. The CDR3 length is 15 residues. Per germline, CDR1 SGHAT and CDR2 FQNNGV. V usage is TRBV11-2 and J usage is TRBJ2-7; 8 nucleotides agree with TRBD2. The sample comprised PBMCs. The TCR was taken from a woman under 30 in good health and CMV-seronegative. The CDR3 spells CASSPRPSGSYEQYF. The CDR3 DNA follows: TGTGCCAGCAGCCCTCGACCTAGCGGGTCCTACGAGCAGTACTTC.